One sample yielded the 18 T cell receptor beta chains listed below, sequenced in a study of T cell responses to AZD1222 COVID-19 vaccine. Sequencing used immunoSEQ multiplex PCR; TCRdb keeps in-frame clones, though not all of them. The data contain about 120,000 clones, around nine tenths of them singletons. The specimen was peripheral blood, collected on day 0 of AZD1222 vaccination. Every receptor here comes from an adult in good health.

The CDR3 loop reads CASSVATVAGGPQETQYF. The CDR3 DNA follows: TGTGCCAGCAGCGTAGCTACTGTAGCGGGGGGGCCCCAAGAGACCCAGTACTTC. The genes are TRBV9 and TRBJ2-5; 11 bases line up with TRBD2. Germline CDR1 SGDLS, CDR2 YYNGEE. This CDR3 contains 18 residues. Germline trimming cut 0 bases from V and 1 base from J; bases unmatched to any gene: 8.

The rearrangement joins TRBV5-1 to TRBJ2-1, with 10 bases identical to TRBD2. The CDR3 is 15 amino acids. J lost 7 bases, V lost 0 bases, and 4 bases had no gene match. Germline loops: CDR1 SGHRS, CDR2 YFSETQ. CDR3 DNA sequence: TGCGCCAGCAGCTTGGTTAGCGGGGGGTGGAATGAGCAGTTCTTC. Translated: CASSLVSGGWNEQFF.

The chain has TRBV30 and TRBJ1-4; TRBD1 might be the D (6 bases). Trimming took 1 base from V and 3 from J, leaving 15 bases between them. The CDR3 covers 16 residues. The germline CDR1 and CDR2 sequences are GTSNPN and SVGIG (reference sequence). CDR3 sequence reads: CAWSGGADSANEKLFF. In nucleotides, the CDR3 is TGTGCCTGGAGTGGAGGAGCGGACAGCGCTAATGAAAAACTGTTTTTT.

The gene calls are TRBV6-5 and TRBJ1-1; 11 bases map to TRBD1. From germline, CDR1 is MNHEY and CDR2 SVGAGI. The CDR3 sequence is 12 residues long. With V trimmed by 6 bases and J by 9 bases, 3 bases remained unmatched. The CDR3 sequence is CASSGQGAQAFF. The CDR3 nucleotides read TGTGCCAGCAGCGGACAGGGGGCGCAAGCTTTCTTT.

The chain couples TRBV6-5 to TRBJ2-7; tentatively, D is TRBD1 (6 bases). V was shortened by 0 bases and J by 5 bases, with 11 bases between the two germline ends. Germline-derived CDR1 and CDR2 are MNHEY and SVGAGI. The CDR3 has 14 amino acids. The CDR3 DNA is TGTGCCAGCAGTTACTCGAGGCGACAGGACGAGCAGTACGTC. Its protein is CASSYSRRQDEQYV.

The chain uses TRBV6-5 and TRBJ1-1; 8 bases are shared with TRBD1. Germline V lookup: CDR1 MNHEY, CDR2 SVGAGI. The trim removed 6 bases at V and 3 bases at J, leaving 9 bases unmatched. The CDR3 spans 15 residues. CDR3 in amino acids: CASRSDRAFDTEAFF. As DNA, the CDR3 is TGTGCCAGCAGGTCGGACAGGGCGTTTGACACTGAAGCTTTCTTT.

This chain joins TRBV2 and TRBJ2-4; D is unclear. The CDR3 totals 13 residues. Germline CDR1 SNHLY, CDR2 FYNNEI. The germline V and J ends were trimmed by 8 bases and 2 bases, with 10 bases remaining between them. The CDR3 reads CASWGTTKNIQYF. In DNA, the CDR3 is TGTGCCAGCTGGGGAACGACCAAAAACATTCAGTACTTC.

This chain links TRBV6-6 with TRBJ1-2; D is ambiguous. CDR1 MNHNY and CDR2 SVGAGI come from the germline V gene (reference sequence). The CDR3 has 15 residues. Trimming left V 2 bases short and J 3 bases short, with 13 bases between. The CDR3 loop is CASSYGGGSDYGYTF. CDR3 DNA sequence: TGTGCCAGCAGTTACGGAGGAGGCAGCGACTATGGCTACACCTTC.

The count of this clone is one. V and J are TRBV6-4 and TRBJ2-1, with TRBD2 matching 8 bases. Losses at the gene ends were 5 bases for V and 9 bases for J; bases not matched to a gene: 18. The CDR3 is made up of 17 amino acids. The germline V gene encodes CDR1 MRHNA and CDR2 SNTAGT. The CDR3 loop reads CASSSWTSPDRVGEQFF. The DNA for the CDR3 is TGTGCCAGCAGTTCGTGGACTAGCCCCGACCGGGTGGGTGAGCAGTTCTTC.

The rearrangement joins TRBV19 to TRBJ2-2; 12 positions agree with TRBD1. This CDR3 spans 15 amino acids. Germline assignment: CDR1 LNHDA and CDR2 SQIVND (reference sequence). The V gene end was trimmed by 8 bases and the J gene end by 5 bases; junction bases not matched to a gene: 6. The CDR3 bases are TGTGCCAGTGGACCGGGACAGGGGGCGACCGGGGAGCTGTTTTTT. The encoded protein is CASGPGQGATGELFF.

This rearrangement joins TRBV7-9 to TRBJ1-5, with D unclear. V was cut by 5 bases and J by 1 base, with 6 bases left in between. Germline lookup yields CDR1 SEHNR and CDR2 FQNEAQ (reference sequence). The CDR3 sequence is 13 residues long. CDR3 DNA sequence: TGTGCCAGCAGCGGTACAAGCAATCAGCCCCAGCATTTT. It translates to CASSGTSNQPQHF.

The rearrangement links TRBV18 to TRBJ1-3; D gene uncertain. The CDR3 runs 16 residues. Germline lookup yields CDR1 KGHSH and CDR2 LQKENI. Trimming took 3 bases from V and 4 from J, leaving 16 bases between them. CDR3 sequence reads: CASSPPQVLSGNTIYF. The CDR3 bases are TGTGCCAGCTCACCTCCTCAGGTTCTCTCCGGAAACACCATATATTTT.

V is TRBV7-6 and J is TRBJ1-3; D is ambiguous. V lost 5 bases and J 4 bases, leaving 18 bases between the germline ends. CDR1 and CDR2 (germline): SGHVS, FNYEAQ. The CDR3 contains 16 residues. The CDR3 DNA sequence: TGTGCCAGCAGCCAAGCCGGGAAACAACAAGGAAACACCATATATTTT. This translates into CASSQAGKQQGNTIYF.

The chain links TRBV7-9 to TRBJ1-1; 8 bases match TRBD1. V trimming: 5 bases; J trimming: 2 bases; junction bases outside the gene matches: 4. CDR1 is SEHNR and CDR2 is FQNEAQ in the germline V gene (reference sequence). The CDR3 has 14 residues. CDR3 loop: CASSNQGANTEAFF. The CDR3 DNA sequence: TGTGCCAGCAGCAATCAGGGGGCCAACACTGAAGCTTTCTTT.

This chain connects TRBV7-9 to TRBJ1-1; the match to TRBD1 covers 11 bases. Germline loops: CDR1 SEHNR, CDR2 FQNEAQ (reference sequence). This CDR3 contains 14 residues. Losses at the gene ends were 5 bases for V and 7 bases for J; bases not matched to a gene: 6. The CDR3 nucleotides read TGTGCCAGCAGCCCCCGGACAGGGGGCGGTGAAGCTTTCTTT. Translation gives CASSPRTGGGEAFF.

V usage is TRBV9 and J usage is TRBJ2-1; D call uncertain. V dropped 2 bases and J dropped 0 bases, with 9 bases sitting between them. Germline V gives CDR1 SGDLS, CDR2 YYNGEE. The CDR3 has 15 residues. This CDR3 is CASSVVGNSYNEQFF. CDR3 DNA sequence: TGTGCCAGCAGCGTTGTTGGCAACTCCTACAATGAGCAGTTCTTC.

The chain combines TRBV3-1 (or the pseudogene TRBV3-2) with TRBJ1-1; D gene unclear. The CDR3 has 14 residues. Trimming left V 4 bases short and J 3 bases short, with 12 bases between. Germline V gene lookup returns CDR1 LGHDT and CDR2 YNNKEL (reference sequence). The CDR3: CASSPYGDDTEAFF. Written as DNA, the CDR3 is TGTGCCAGCAGCCCCTACGGGGATGACACTGAAGCTTTCTTT.

This sequence joins TRBV7-2 and TRBJ1-1; unclear D gene. Germline V gene data show CDR1 as SGHTA and CDR2 as FQGNSA. The CDR3 has 13 residues. V lost 5 bases, J lost 1 base, and 8 bases lay in between. The CDR3 nucleotides read TGTGCCAGCAGCACCCACACGAACACTGAAGCTTTCTTT. Translated: CASSTHTNTEAFF.